This is a list of T cell receptor beta chains from one sample in a study of identical twins. TCRdb passed the 5' RACE reads through MiXCR, listing each CDR3 protein once. The sample includes 450,000 or so distinct CDR3 sequences, 12% to 15% of them seen just once. In addition, the sample was reused for a study of yellow fever vaccine responses in identical twins.

The sample comprised CD4+ T cells sorted from blood. The receptors were sampled from a woman aged 18-29 years in good health. Both conserved end residues are part of each CDR3. D genes are given only for firm matches. Size tells how often a clone was seen (once, few, many) or the class of an expanded clone, and some rows leave it out.

>TRBV11-1|TRBD2|few|TRBJ2-7
TGTGCCAGCAGCCGACAACAACTAGCGGGCCCTGTCGGGGAGCAGTACTTC
CASSRQQLAGPVGEQYF
>TRBV20-1|TRBD1|NA|TRBJ2-3
TGCAGTGCTAGAGATCGGCGGACAGGGGTTGATACGCAGTATTTT
CSARDRRTGVDTQYF
>TRBV12-3/TRBV12-4|TRBD1|few|TRBJ1-2
TGTGCCAGCAGCCCCGGGACAGGGGCCCTCTATGGCTACACCTTC
CASSPGTGALYGYTF
>TRBV27|NA|NA|TRBJ1-5
TGTGCCAGCAGTTTTAAGGGGGGTGGGGGCAATCAGCCCCAGCATTTT
CASSFKGGGGNQPQHF
>TRBV12-3/TRBV12-4|NA|many|TRBJ1-1
TGTGCCAGCAGTTTGGAGTTGAACACTGAAGCTTTCTTT
CASSLELNTEAFF
>TRBV15|TRBD2|few|TRBJ2-7
TGTGCCACCAGAAAACGGGGGGGACAAGGCTACGAGCAGTACTTC
CATRKRGGQGYEQYF
>TRBV7-8|NA|few|TRBJ1-1
TGTGCCAGCAGCGCGAAACGGGACACCTCACCTGAAGCTTTCTTT
CASSAKRDTSPEAFF
>TRBV10-1|TRBD2|many|TRBJ2-1
TGCGCCAGCAGCGCTAAAGGAGCGGGAGGGGCCTACAATGAGCAGTTCTTC
CASSAKGAGGAYNEQFF
>TRBV6-1|NA|NA|TRBJ2-6
TGTGCCAGCTCGCGGGGGCGCAATATTGGGGCCAACGTCCTGACTTTC
CASSRGRNIGANVLTF
>TRBV3-1|TRBD2|NA|TRBJ2-1
TGTGCCAGCAGCCAAGATCCGGCTAGCGGGATGAACTACAATGAGCAGTTCTTC
CASSQDPASGMNYNEQFF
>TRBV29-1|NA|NA|TRBJ2-3
TGCAGCGTTGAAGCGGGAATCGCGGATACGCAGTATTTT
CSVEAGIADTQYF
>TRBV12-3/TRBV12-4|NA|few|TRBJ1-6
TGTGCCAGCAGCTGGGGTGCGGGGAATTCACCCCTCCACTTT
CASSWGAGNSPLHF
>TRBV14|NA|NA|TRBJ2-6
TGTGCCAGCAGCCAAGGTTCCGGACAGTTTCGGGCTTTC
CASSQGSGQFRAF
>TRBV29-1|TRBD1|NA|TRBJ1-1
TGCAGCGCCCGAGGGGACAGAGCTTTGATGAACACTGAAGCTTTCTTT
CSARGDRALMNTEAFF
>TRBV7-2|TRBD2|NA|TRBJ2-5
TGTGCCAGCAACCCCCGGGGGGGGACCCAGTACTTC
CASNPRGGTQYF
>TRBV11-2|TRBD1|NA|TRBJ2-7
TGTGCCAGCAGCTTAGGACAGGGTGGGGACTACGAGCAGTACTTC
CASSLGQGGDYEQYF
>TRBV12-3/TRBV12-4|TRBD1|NA|TRBJ1-2
TGTGCCAGCAGCCCCTGGAGCGCCGGGACAGGACATGGCTACACCTTC
CASSPWSAGTGHGYTF
>TRBV7-2|TRBD2|NA|TRBJ2-1
TGTGCCAGCAGCTCTACTAGCGCTGGGGTTACAGGCAGTGAGCAGTTCTTC
CASSSTSAGVTGSEQFF
>TRBV3-1|NA|many|TRBJ2-7
TGTGCCAGCAGCCAAGCTGGGGGCTCCTACGAGCAGTACTTC
CASSQAGGSYEQYF
>TRBV7-9|TRBD1|many|TRBJ2-7
TGTGCCAGCAGCCCGGGGGGGACAGGGGGCTACGAGCAGTACTTC
CASSPGGTGGYEQYF
>TRBV29-1|NA|few|TRBJ2-7
TGCAGCGAATCATCCGGGGAGCAGTACTTC
CSESSGEQYF
>TRBV4-2|TRBD1|NA|TRBJ2-7
TGTGCCATCAGCCCCCCGAGGACAGGGAAATACGAGCAGTACTTC
CAISPPRTGKYEQYF